The 9 T cell receptor beta chains reported below all come from one sample, sequenced in a study of T cell clonotyping in hematopoietic cell transplantation. The repertoire was sequenced with immunoSEQ multiplex PCR; TCRdb's copy has only in-frame clones and lacks some. Here the sample spans tens of thousands of clones, approximately 80% being singletons. As for time point: recipient sample about 28 days before transplant, after cytoreduction. Sequenced here: peripheral blood mononuclear cells, sampled before stem cell transplant. These receptors were obtained from a woman aged 55-69 years with acute myeloid leukemia. Some clones in this sample may be carry-over from other donors' samples.

The chain employs TRBV4-3 and TRBJ1-1, with D possibly being TRBD1 (5 bases). CDR3 length equals 13 residues. The germline V gene has CDR1 LGHNA and CDR2 YSLEER. Trimming stripped 0 bases from V and 6 bases from J, with 8 bases between. In nucleotides, the CDR3 is TGCGCCAGCAGCCAAGACGGGGGGGCTGAAGCTTTCTTT. It encodes CASSQDGGAEAFF.

The chain uses TRBV5-1 and TRBJ2-5, with D possibly TRBD2 on 5 matching bases. The CDR3 sequence is 13 residues long. The V end was cut by 0 bases, the J end by 2 bases, with 5 bases between. Germline values: CDR1 SGHRS, CDR2 YFSETQ. The DNA of the CDR3 is TGCGCCAGCAGCTTGGGAGGGCAAGAGACCCAGTACTTC. Translation: CASSLGGQETQYF.

The gene calls are TRBV2 and TRBJ2-3; D remains ambiguous. In germline, CDR1 is SNHLY, CDR2 FYNNEI. The CDR3 runs to 15 residues. The germline V and J ends were trimmed by 5 bases and 0 bases, with 12 bases remaining between them. CDR3 DNA sequence: TGTGCCAGCAGTCCAACTACCACTAGCACAGATACGCAGTATTTT. Protein: CASSPTTTSTDTQYF.

The J gene is TRBJ1-1, the V gene TRBV29-1; D not certain. V was clipped by 5 bases and J by 0 bases, with 7 bases between them. This CDR3 is 12 amino acids long. The germline V gene encodes CDR1 SQVTM and CDR2 ANQGSEA. This chain's CDR3 is CSVTTLNTEAFF. Here the CDR3 DNA reads TGCAGCGTTACGACCCTGAACACTGAAGCTTTCTTT.

The rearrangement joins TRBV7-9 to TRBJ1-3, with D possibly matching TRBD1 (5 bases). Germline-derived CDR1 and CDR2 are SEHNR and FQNEAQ (reference sequence). V lost 5 bases and J lost 2, with 10 bases in between. This CDR3 is 14 amino acids long. The CDR3 reads CASSPRRAGNTIYF. For the CDR3, the DNA is TGTGCCAGCAGCCCCCGCAGGGCTGGAAACACCATATATTTT. Full variable domain (outside the CDR3, taken from reference TRBV7-9 and TRBJ1-3): DTGVSQNPRHKITKRGQNVTFRCDPISEHNRLYWYRQTLGQGPEFLTYFQNEAQLEKSRLLSDRFSAERPKGSFSTLEIQRTEQGDSAMYLCASSPRRAGNTIYFGEGSWLTVV.

The chain carries TRBV6-6 and TRBJ1-2; no definite D call. The CDR3 extends over 13 amino acids. The germline V gene encodes CDR1 MNHNY and CDR2 SVGAGI (reference sequence). Deletions cut 6 bases from V and 5 bases from J, with 13 bases between. The CDR3: CASSAAEVYGYTF. The CDR3 DNA is TGTGCCAGCAGCGCCGCTGAGGTGTATGGCTACACCTTC.

This chain connects TRBV29-1 to TRBJ1-1, with D perhaps matching TRBD1 (5 bases). Germline CDR1 is SQVTM and CDR2 is ANQGSEA. The CDR3 spans 12 residues. V was trimmed by 6 bases and J by 3 bases, leaving 11 bases between them. In nucleotides, the CDR3 is TGCAGCGTGGCCGGGGGGGACACTGAAGCTTTCTTT. It translates to CSVAGGDTEAFF.

The chain links TRBV7-9 to TRBJ1-1, with D unresolved. V lost 3 bases and J lost 4, with 6 bases in between. CDR3 length equals 12 residues. Germline V gene data show CDR1 as SEHNR and CDR2 as FQNEAQ (reference sequence). CDR3 region: CASSFTVTEAFF. The CDR3, as DNA: TGTGCCAGCAGCTTCACGGTCACTGAAGCTTTCTTT.

The J gene is TRBJ2-7, the V gene TRBV9; no clear D. Germline CDR1 is SGDLS and CDR2 is YYNGEE. The CDR3 runs 14 residues. V dropped 0 bases and J dropped 1 base, with 8 bases sitting between them. The DNA of the CDR3 is TGTGCCAGCAGCGTAGCCGAGAGGTCCTACGAGCAGTACTTC. Its translation: CASSVAERSYEQYF.